This T cell receptor (beta chain) was observed in a study of CD8 T cells in ankylosing spondylitis. Germline V CDR1 and CDR2: SGDLS, YYNGEE. Trimming removed 0 bases from V and 9 bases from J; junction bases left unmatched: 6. The CDR3 is made up of 14 amino acids. Generation of TCR beta libraries employed quantitative 5'-RACE incorporating molecular barcodes. TCRdb processed the 5' RACE reads anew with MiXCR; each CDR3 protein has one entry. Here the sample spans hundreds of thousands of distinct CDR3 sequences, about a quarter being singletons. Many counts were recorded for this clonotype. The V and J genes are TRBV9 and TRBJ2-4, with 7 bases lining up with TRBD2. Sequenced sample: blood, either unsorted or a sorted T cell fraction (not recorded which). The clonotype originates from a male donor with ankylosing spondylitis or in good health (not recorded which). CDR3 region: CASSVATSSGIQYF. DNA of the CDR3: TGTGCCAGCAGCGTAGCTACGTCTAGCGGCATTCAGTACTTC.